A single sample is the source of the 16 T cell receptor beta chains below, sequenced in a study of regulatory T cells in long-lasting Graves disease. Time point described: newly diagnosed GD, antithyroid drugs for less than 3 months. RNA extracted from PBMCs served as the sequencing template. Arm-PCR of CDR3 regions with iRepertoire HTBI primers generated TCR beta libraries. MiXCR, applied by TCRdb to the multiplex PCR reads, yields one record per CDR3 protein. Found here are roughly 420,000 distinct CDR3 sequences, around 17% of them singletons; the top ten hold 23%. These sequences were also reported in another study, on T cells in Graves' hyperthyroidism and ophthalmopathy.

The material sequenced was peripheral blood mononuclear cells (PBMCs), taken at new diagnosis, from a patient treated with antithyroid drugs. These TCRs come from a woman aged 18-35 years with Graves disease.

In this sample, this clonotype turned up many times. The chain carries TRBV28 and TRBJ2-1; D is undetermined. Trimming left V 3 bases short and J 13 bases short, with 13 bases between. The CDR3 is 12 amino acids. Germline-derived CDR1 and CDR2 are MDHEN and SYDVKM. As DNA, the CDR3 is TGTGCCAGCAGTTTTATGGGTGTCGCCCAGTTCTTC. It translates to CASSFMGVAQFF.

This clonotype was detected ten times or more. This chain connects TRBV6-5 to TRBJ2-7; D call uncertain. The ends were cut back, 0 bases at V and 3 bases at J, with 9 bases in the middle. The germline V gene has CDR1 MNHEY and CDR2 SVGAGI. This CDR3 spans 14 amino acids. For the CDR3, the DNA is TGTGCCAGCAGTTACTCTTGGCAGGTCTACGAGCAGTACTTC. It codes for CASSYSWQVYEQYF.

The rearrangement links TRBV10-3 to TRBJ2-1; no firm D call. This CDR3 comprises 11 residues. Germline CDR1 ENHRY, CDR2 SYGVKD. V was cut by 2 bases and J by 9 bases, with 5 bases left in between. CDR3 region: CAISEGSEQFF. The DNA for the CDR3 is TGTGCCATCAGTGAGGGGTCTGAGCAGTTCTTC.

This clonotype was seen many times. The chain is built from TRBV24-1 and TRBJ2-7; 7 bases are a match to TRBD2. After removal of 4 bases from V and 7 bases from J, the junction contained 6 bases not matched to a gene. The CDR3 contains 13 residues. The germline V gene encodes CDR1 KGHDR and CDR2 SFDVKD. In DNA form, the CDR3 reads TGTGCCACCAGTGAAAGACCGGGGGGAGAGCAGTACTTC. The encoded protein is CATSERPGGEQYF.

The chain has TRBV28 and TRBJ1-2, with TRBD1 matching 7 bases. V lost 7 bases and J lost 6; bases outside the gene matches: 32. The length of the CDR3 is 21 residues. The germline CDR1 and CDR2 sequences are MDHEN and SYDVKM. This CDR3 is CASTVPLFRQGKRKESDGYTF. The CDR3, as DNA: TGTGCCAGCACCGTTCCTTTGTTTAGACAGGGAAAAAGGAAAGAGTCGGATGGCTACACCTTC.

This clonotype was seen many times. J is TRBJ1-2 and V is TRBV20-1; D not certain. CDR3 length: 14 residues. The germline CDR1 and CDR2 sequences are DFQATT and SNEGSKA (reference sequence). V gave up 5 bases and J gave up 5 bases, with 18 bases separating them. The CDR3 here is CSASNPPPGYGYTF. CDR3 DNA: TGCAGTGCTTCTAATCCACCCCCAGGTTATGGCTACACCTTC.

This clonotype was seen many times. The J gene is TRBJ2-5, the V gene TRBV10-3; D ambiguous. Germline loops: CDR1 ENHRY, CDR2 SYGVKD. This CDR3 comprises 14 residues. V was pared by 5 bases and J by 2 bases, with 12 bases between. CDR3 DNA sequence: TGTGCCATCAGTCGGGCCGAAGAACAAGAGACCCAGTACTTC. Translated: CAISRAEEQETQYF.

The table lists this clonotype with a few counts. V gene TRBV6-1 combines with J gene TRBJ2-5; D call uncertain. Germline assignment: CDR1 MNHNS and CDR2 SASEGT. This CDR3 contains 12 residues. V was clipped by 8 bases and J by 2 bases, with 9 bases between them. This chain's CDR3 is CASGPTQETQYF. The CDR3 DNA reads TGTGCCAGCGGGCCAACTCAAGAGACCCAGTACTTC.

In the case of this clonotype: This likely reflects a read error, since a far larger clone is one base away. This rearrangement joins TRBV12-3 or TRBV12-4 to TRBJ2-3; D not resolved. The CDR3 sequence is 11 residues long. CDR3 DNA sequence: TGTGCCAGCAGTCGCACAGATACGCGGTATTTT. This gives the protein CASSRTDTRYF.

This clonotype was seen repeatedly, ten times or more. The chain recombines TRBV7-2 with TRBJ2-7, with 15 bases aligning to TRBD2. The ends lost 3 bases at V and 0 bases at J; junction bases unmatched: 6. This CDR3 is built from 18 residues. Per the germline V gene, CDR1 is SGHTA and CDR2 is FQGNSA. The chain's CDR3 is CASSLGGTSGRSSYEQYF. The CDR3 DNA reads as TGTGCCAGCAGCTTGGGGGGGACTAGCGGGAGGAGCTCCTACGAGCAGTACTTC.

This clonotype was recorded many times. The chain joins TRBV20-1 to TRBJ1-1; unclear D gene. In germline, CDR1 is DFQATT, CDR2 SNEGSKA (reference sequence). Trimming took 2 bases from V and 2 from J, leaving 12 bases between them. The CDR3 spans 14 residues. Here the CDR3 DNA reads TGCAGTGCTAGAAAACATTGGGCCAACACTGAAGCTTTCTTT. Amino acids: CSARKHWANTEAFF.

This clonotype was seen ten or more times. V usage is TRBV7-8 and J usage is TRBJ2-5; D not resolved. The length of the CDR3 is 12 residues. The V end was cut by 3 bases, the J end by 5 bases, with 7 bases between. The germline V gene has CDR1 SGHVS and CDR2 FQNEAQ. The CDR3 sequence: CASSFQQETQYF. The CDR3 DNA reads TGTGCCAGCAGCTTCCAGCAGGAGACCCAGTACTTC.

In this sample, this clonotype turned up many times. This chain links TRBV12-5 with TRBJ1-2; the D gene is possibly TRBD1 (5 bases). Germline V lookup: CDR1 LGHNT, CDR2 FRNRAP. The CDR3 length is 18 residues. Trimming removed 3 bases from V and 7 bases from J, with 27 bases in between. In DNA form, the CDR3 reads TGTGCTAGTGGTTTCCCTACTTCTGTGGGGGATTTTTTTATTGGCTACACCTTC. This encodes CASGFPTSVGDFFIGYTF.

This sequence joins TRBV2 and TRBJ2-1, with TRBD2 identical over 14 bases. The CDR3 covers 16 residues. Germline trimming cut 3 bases from V and 9 bases from J; bases unmatched to any gene: 7. In germline, CDR1 is SNHLY, CDR2 FYNNEI. The CDR3 protein is CASSEPPGLAGVEQFF. The CDR3, as DNA: TGTGCCAGCAGTGAGCCTCCGGGACTAGCGGGAGTTGAGCAGTTCTTC. Full variable domain (rest looked up from reference TRBV2 and TRBJ2-1): EPEVTQTPSHQVTQMGQEVILRCVPISNHLYFYWYRQILGQKVEFLVSFYNNEISEKSEIFDDQFSVERPDGSNFTLKIRSTKLEDSAMYFCASSEPPGLAGVEQFFGPGTRLTVL.

This clonotype has ten or more counts. V and J are TRBV12-3 or TRBV12-4 and TRBJ1-1; 8 bases align to TRBD1. This CDR3 has 13 amino acids. V lost 7 bases, J lost 4 bases, and 5 bases stayed unmatched. This chain's CDR3 is CASTPTGGTEAFF. The CDR3 DNA follows: TGTGCCAGCACCCCAACAGGGGGCACTGAAGCTTTCTTT.

This chain uses TRBV5-6 with TRBJ2-7, with 7 positions matching TRBD2. The CDR3 sequence is 16 residues long. Per germline, CDR1 SGHDT and CDR2 YYEEEE. V shed 2 bases, J shed 3 bases, and the junction held 11 bases outside the gene matches. CDR3 residues: CASSLRSGMELYEQYF. The CDR3 DNA reads as TGTGCCAGCAGCTTAAGGAGCGGGATGGAGCTCTACGAGCAGTACTTC.